This entry lists 7 T cell receptor beta chains sequenced from one sample in a study of graft-versus-host responses after intestinal transplantation. Repertoires were generated with immunoSEQ multiplex PCR, while TCRdb's copy carries only in-frame clones and drops some. The sample has approximately 24,000 clones, just under 95% seen once. Here the sequenced sample was PBMCs, taken roughly 29 days after intestinal transplant. These receptor sequences come from a human patient who received an intestinal transplant, so some T cells may come from the graft donor.

This clone appeared a single time. The chain links TRBV7-2 to TRBJ2-3; D is unresolved. The length of the CDR3 is 16 residues. Trimming removed 2 bases from V and 0 bases from J, with 12 bases in between. Germline values: CDR1 SGHTA, CDR2 FQGNSA. DNA of the CDR3: TGTGCCAGCAGCTTATTTGGCTTCCGAAGCACAGATACGCAGTATTTT. It is translated as CASSLFGFRSTDTQYF.

The chain couples TRBV7-9 to TRBJ1-5; D is unresolved. Germline V gene lookup returns CDR1 SEHNR and CDR2 FQNEAQ (reference sequence). The CDR3 is made up of 15 amino acids. V lost 5 bases to trimming and J lost 5 bases, with 16 bases between them. CDR3 region: CASSPPGKEDQPQHF. The CDR3 DNA follows: TGTGCCAGCAGCCCCCCGGGGAAGGAGGATCAGCCCCAGCATTTT.

This clone was counted a few times. The chain joins TRBV2 to TRBJ1-2; D is ambiguous. The germline CDR1 and CDR2 sequences are SNHLY and FYNNEI. The CDR3 runs to 11 residues. Trimming left V 3 bases short and J 4 bases short, with 3 bases between. CDR3 DNA sequence: TGTGCCAGCAGTGACCCCTATGGCTACACCTTC. Protein: CASSDPYGYTF.

The gene calls are TRBV7-3 and TRBJ2-1, with 9 bases fitting TRBD2. From germline, CDR1 is SGHTA and CDR2 FQGTGA. CDR3 length equals 16 residues. Germline trimming cut 0 bases from V and 5 bases from J; bases unmatched to any gene: 5. This chain's CDR3 is CASSLTASGKNNEQFF. In DNA, the CDR3 is TGTGCCAGCAGCTTAACAGCTAGCGGGAAAAACAATGAGCAGTTCTTC.

V and J are TRBV6-1 and TRBJ1-5; D unresolved. The CDR3 covers 15 residues. Germline V gene sequence: CDR1 MNHNS, CDR2 SASEGT. Trimming removed 5 bases at V and 1 base at J, with 12 bases between. CDR3 DNA: TGTGCCAGCAGTCCCGACATCCCCAGCAATCAGCCCCAGCATTTT. This codes for CASSPDIPSNQPQHF.

V and J are TRBV14 and TRBJ2-7; 8 bases are a match to TRBD1. Germline V gene data show CDR1 as SGHDN and CDR2 as FVKESK. The CDR3 consists of 20 residues. V lost 1 base to trimming and J lost 2 bases; unmatched junction nucleotides: 19. The CDR3 sequence: CASSQVGLRQGPSRTYEQYF. CDR3 nucleotides: TGTGCCAGCAGCCAAGTAGGTCTGCGACAGGGGCCTTCCCGCACCTACGAGCAGTACTTC.

The table lists this clone with a count of one. V gene TRBV30 combines with J gene TRBJ2-2; D possibly corresponds to TRBD2 (7 bases). The CDR3 sequence is 14 residues long. CDR1 and CDR2 (germline): GTSNPN, SVGIG (reference sequence). V dropped 4 bases and J dropped 2 bases, with 11 bases sitting between them. The CDR3 spells CAWNAGANTGELFF. The CDR3 DNA sequence: TGTGCCTGGAATGCGGGGGCTAACACCGGGGAGCTGTTTTTT.